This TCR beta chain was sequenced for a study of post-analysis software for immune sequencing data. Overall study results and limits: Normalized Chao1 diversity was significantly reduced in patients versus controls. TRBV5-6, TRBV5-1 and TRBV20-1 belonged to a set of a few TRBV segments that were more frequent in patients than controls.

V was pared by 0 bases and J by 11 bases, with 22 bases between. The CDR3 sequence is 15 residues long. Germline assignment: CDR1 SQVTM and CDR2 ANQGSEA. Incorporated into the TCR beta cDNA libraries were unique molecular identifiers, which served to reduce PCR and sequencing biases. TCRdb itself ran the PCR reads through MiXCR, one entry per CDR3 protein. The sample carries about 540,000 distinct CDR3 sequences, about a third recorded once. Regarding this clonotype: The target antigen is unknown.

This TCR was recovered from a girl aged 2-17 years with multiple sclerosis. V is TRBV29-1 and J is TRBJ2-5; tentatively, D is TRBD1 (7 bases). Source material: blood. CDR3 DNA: TGCAGCGTTGAAGATCCAGCCAGGGGGGCCTACAAGCAGTACTTC. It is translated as CSVEDPARGAYKQYF.